This T cell receptor (beta chain) was documented in a study of preoperative IRX-2 immunotherapy in early breast cancer. Measured with immunoSEQ multiplex PCR; TCRdb has only the in-frame clones, and not every one. The sample yields roughly 99,000 clones, 70% to 90% seen once. Per the germline V gene, CDR1 is WSHSY and CDR2 is SAAADI. The CDR3 is 16 amino acids. With 6 bases removed from V and 4 bases from J, the gap between germline ends came to 21 bases. This clone was detected a few times. Treatment indicated: preoperative locoregional IRX-2 cytokine immunotherapy. The TCR was taken from a human donor with breast cancer. This chain connects TRBV10-2 to TRBJ2-5; D is unresolved. Material: tumor tissue, obtained after IRX-2 immunotherapy. Here the CDR3 reads CASSQHTLGARETQYF. For the CDR3, the DNA is TGCGCCAGCAGCCAACATACACTCGGAGCGAGAGAGACCCAGTACTTC.